A single sample gave rise to the 20 T cell receptor beta chains below, sequenced in a study of T-cell reconstitution after alpha-beta-depleted transplantation in children. Preparation of the TCRbeta library was carried out with unique molecular identifiers. TCRdb redid the calling of the PCR reads with MiXCR, one entry per CDR3 protein. The sample holds approximately 45,000 distinct CDR3 sequences, roughly 50% seen once. Here the sequenced sample was peripheral blood, taken before TCRalphabeta/CD19-depleted stem cell transplant. The receptors here all came from a boy less than two years old with SCID, due to receive a stem cell transplant.

Only one count was recorded for this clonotype. The gene calls are TRBV4-3 and TRBJ2-3; 10 bases match TRBD1. Looked up from germline, CDR1 is LGHNA and CDR2 is YSLEER. Losses at the gene ends were 4 bases for V and 3 bases for J; bases not matched to a gene: 7. The length of the CDR3 is 16 residues. CDR3 sequence (DNA): TGCGCCAGCAGCCCCCTTTTGGGACAGGGGACAGATACGCAGTATTTT. Protein: CASSPLLGQGTDTQYF.

The chain has TRBV7-8 and TRBJ2-2; D not resolved. With 4 bases removed from V and 7 bases from J, the gap between germline ends came to 19 bases. The germline gives CDR1 SGHVS, CDR2 FQNEAQ. The CDR3 totals 16 residues. CDR3 in DNA: TGTGCCAGCAGCTCTGGCCACTCTGCATTCGTCGGGGAGCTGTTTTTT. Its translation: CASSSGHSAFVGELFF.

DNA of the CDR3: TGCAGTGGCCAATTCCCTCCCACCCCTAATGAAAAACTGTTTTTT. As protein: CSGQFPPTPNEKLFF. The J gene is TRBJ1-4, the V gene TRBV20-1; no clear D gene. Per germline, CDR1 DFQATT and CDR2 SNEGSKA (reference sequence). The V end was cut by 7 bases, the J end by 3 bases, with 18 bases between. The CDR3 totals 15 residues.

This chain links TRBV6-2 or TRBV6-3 with TRBJ1-2; D is uncertain. CDR1 is MNHEY, CDR2 SVGEGT, per germline. Trimming left V 4 bases short and J 3 bases short, with 6 bases between. The CDR3 has 12 residues. For the CDR3, the DNA is TGTGCCAGCAGTTTGCTTGACTATGGCTACACCTTC. Its protein product is CASSLLDYGYTF.

This clonotype came up a few times. This chain joins TRBV7-2 and TRBJ2-5, with D uncertain. Trimming pared 1 base from V and 5 bases from J, leaving 8 bases between. The CDR3 spans 13 residues. Per the germline V gene, CDR1 is SGHTA and CDR2 is FQGNSA. CDR3 sequence reads: CASSLGARETQYF. The CDR3 bases are TGTGCCAGCAGCTTAGGGGCTAGGGAGACCCAGTACTTC. Variable domain in full (rest from reference TRBV7-2 and TRBJ2-5): GAGVSQSPSNKVTEKGKDVELRCDPISGHTALYWYRQSLGQGLEFLIYFQGNSAPDKSGLPSDRFSAERTGGSVSTLTIQRTQQEDSAVYLCASSLGARETQYFGPGTRLLVL.

The chain links TRBV9 to TRBJ2-3; D is possibly TRBD1 (6 bases). CDR3 size: 15 residues. CDR1 and CDR2 from the germline V gene are SGDLS and YYNGEE. V shed 4 bases and J shed 2 bases, with 14 bases lying between them. The CDR3 reads CASSFDRFFTDTQYF. The CDR3 DNA sequence: TGTGCCAGCAGCTTCGACAGGTTCTTCACAGATACGCAGTATTTT.

This chain joins TRBV6-2 or TRBV6-3 and TRBJ1-5, with 11 nucleotides matching TRBD1. The CDR3 is 15 residues long. The J segment lost 4 bases and the V segment lost 4 bases, leaving 3 bases of the junction unmatched. Germline V CDR1 and CDR2: MNHEY, SVGEGT. The CDR3 DNA follows: TGTGCCAGCAGTTGGACAGGGGGCTGGAATCAGCCCCAGCATTTT. This codes for CASSWTGGWNQPQHF.

V usage is TRBV4-1 and J usage is TRBJ1-4, with TRBD1 identical over 7 bases. Germline CDR1 and CDR2: MGHRA and YSYEKL. Trimming took 0 bases from V and 4 from J; bases not matched to a gene: 5. The CDR3 consists of 16 residues. The CDR3 loop is CASSQDKGARNEKLFF. CDR3 DNA: TGCGCCAGCAGCCAAGATAAGGGGGCTCGTAATGAAAAACTGTTTTTT.

This chain joins TRBV20-1 and TRBJ1-1; D unclear. The germline V gene encodes CDR1 DFQATT and CDR2 SNEGSKA (reference sequence). CDR3 size: 14 residues. Trimming removed 3 bases from V and 1 base from J, with 12 bases in between. The CDR3 nucleotides are TGCAGTGCTAGCCGGGCCCGACGGAACACTGAAGCTTTCTTT. Protein product: CSASRARRNTEAFF.

This clonotype was detected a few times. This chain links TRBV5-1 with TRBJ1-1, with 9 bases aligning to TRBD1. V dropped 7 bases and J dropped 7; count of bases not matched to a gene: 8. Germline CDR1 and CDR2: SGHRS and YFSETQ. CDR3 size: 13 residues. The CDR3 DNA sequence: TGCGCCAGCGGGGGACAGGGCAATGGTGAAGCTTTCTTT. The encoded protein is CASGGQGNGEAFF.

The gene calls are TRBV7-2 and TRBJ2-7; perhaps TRBD2 as D (5 bases). This CDR3 is built from 13 residues. With 6 bases removed from V and 0 bases from J, the gap between germline ends came to 9 bases. CDR1 and CDR2 from the germline V gene are SGHTA and FQGNSA. CDR3 region: CASSFTSSYEQYF. CDR3 sequence (DNA): TGTGCCAGCAGTTTTACTAGCTCCTACGAGCAGTACTTC.

V gene TRBV7-9 combines with J gene TRBJ2-7; TRBD1 matches 7 bases. The germline V gene has CDR1 SEHNR and CDR2 FQNEAQ (reference sequence). The CDR3 extends over 15 amino acids. With V trimmed by 0 bases and J by 3 bases, 5 bases remained unmatched. CDR3 sequence: CASSLAQGYDYEQYF. The CDR3 region has the DNA TGTGCCAGCAGCTTAGCACAGGGGTACGACTACGAGCAGTACTTC.

The chain is built from TRBV7-9 and TRBJ2-1, with D tentatively TRBD1 or TRBD2 (5 bases each). Trimming stripped 5 bases from V and 8 bases from J, with 22 bases between. The CDR3 has 16 residues. Per germline, CDR1 SEHNR and CDR2 FQNEAQ (reference sequence). This CDR3 reads CASSPGEGPKVDEQFF. CDR3 sequence (DNA): TGTGCCAGCAGCCCCGGAGAGGGGCCTAAGGTGGATGAGCAGTTCTTC.

This clonotype was detected only a few times. J is TRBJ1-5 and V is TRBV10-3; D possibly corresponds to TRBD1 (6 bases). The CDR3 has 14 residues. CDR1 is ENHRY, CDR2 SYGVKD, per germline. V was clipped by 4 bases and J by 5 bases, with 12 bases between them. The CDR3 here is CAISAGSGDQPQHF. In DNA, the CDR3 is TGTGCCATCAGTGCGGGGTCAGGGGATCAGCCCCAGCATTTT.

J is TRBJ2-1 and V is TRBV5-1, with TRBD2 matching over 8 bases. Trimming took 5 bases from V and 7 from J; bases not matched to a gene: 5. The CDR3 is 13 amino acids. The germline V gene encodes CDR1 SGHRS and CDR2 YFSETQ. CDR3 sequence reads: CASSPGGGNEQFF. CDR3 sequence (DNA): TGCGCCAGCAGTCCTGGCGGGGGGAATGAGCAGTTCTTC.

The rearrangement joins TRBV6-5 to TRBJ1-2; no firm D call. V gave up 5 bases and J gave up 7 bases, with 8 bases separating them. The CDR3 loop spans 11 amino acids. Germline lookup yields CDR1 MNHEY and CDR2 SVGAGI. This chain's CDR3 is CASSNGFGYTF. Here the CDR3 DNA reads TGTGCCAGCAGTAACGGTTTTGGCTACACCTTC.

The V call is TRBV27, the J call TRBJ1-5, with 7 bases lining up with TRBD1. V lost 1 base and J lost 1; bases outside the gene matches: 4. This CDR3 is built from 16 residues. The germline gives CDR1 MNHEY, CDR2 SMNVEV (reference sequence). As DNA, the CDR3 is TGTGCCAGCAGTTTATTTGGGACAGCAAGCAATCAGCCCCAGCATTTT. It specifies CASSLFGTASNQPQHF.

The sample holds a few counts of this clonotype. The chain joins TRBV12-3 or TRBV12-4 to TRBJ2-7; D remains ambiguous. V was clipped by 0 bases and J by 5 bases, with 5 bases between them. There are 12 residues in the CDR3. In DNA form, the CDR3 reads TGTGCCAGCAGTTTAGCCTTCAACGAGCAGTACTTC. Translation gives CASSLAFNEQYF.

This chain connects TRBV6-2 or TRBV6-3 to TRBJ2-2; 7 bases line up with TRBD1. This CDR3 is built from 17 residues. The germline V gene encodes CDR1 MNHEY and CDR2 SVGEGT. Trimming at V came to 6 bases and at J to 4 bases, leaving 14 bases not matched to a gene. The CDR3 region has the DNA TGTGCCAGCAGGCCGGGACAGCCCCTCCTGGGCACCGGGGAGCTGTTTTTT. Translated, it gives CASRPGQPLLGTGELFF.

This clonotype appeared once. The chain is built from TRBV11-1 and TRBJ1-1, with 9 positions matching TRBD1. Germline CDR1 is SGHAT and CDR2 is FQDESV (reference sequence). The CDR3 is made up of 14 amino acids. The ends lost 7 bases at V and 4 bases at J; junction bases unmatched: 7. The CDR3 here is CASNEQGAGTEAFF. The CDR3 DNA sequence: TGTGCCAGCAACGAACAGGGGGCGGGCACTGAAGCTTTCTTT.